Listed here are 19 T cell receptor beta chains from one sample, sequenced in a study of OX40 agonist ivuxolimab in advanced cancers. Generated by immunoSEQ multiplex PCR, the TCRdb table keeps only in-frame clones and is missing some. The sample consists of roughly 50,000 clones, 85% to 90% of them appearing once. Material: CD4+ or CD8+ T cells sorted from blood, obtained in a trial of the OX40 agonist ivuxolimab. The receptors here all came from an adult with an advanced solid tumor such as melanoma, head and neck, liver or kidney cancer.

The J gene is TRBJ1-4, the V gene TRBV6-5; D is ambiguous. Trimming removed 4 bases at V and 7 bases at J, with 4 bases between. Germline V lookup: CDR1 MNHEY, CDR2 SVGAGI. The CDR3 runs to 11 residues. CDR3 amino acids: CASSSREKLFF. The CDR3 DNA reads as TGTGCCAGCAGTTCCCGTGAAAAACTGTTTTTT.

V is TRBV9 and J is TRBJ2-5; the D gene is possibly TRBD2 (6 bases). The ends were cut back, 3 bases at V and 7 bases at J, with 13 bases in the middle. There are 13 residues in the CDR3. CDR1 SGDLS and CDR2 YYNGEE come from the germline V gene. Here the CDR3 DNA reads TGTGCCAGCAGCGGATCTGCCGGGGGGACCCAGTACTTC. This sequence encodes CASSGSAGGTQYF.

The chain carries TRBV5-4 and TRBJ2-7, with 8 bases aligning to TRBD2. The CDR3 consists of 18 residues. Trimming cost V 1 base and J 1 base; bases outside gene matches: 13. Germline assignment: CDR1 SGHNT and CDR2 YYREEE (reference sequence). CDR3 in DNA: TGTGCCAGCAGCTTGAAGGGAGCGGGGGCCCCTATTTCCTACGAGCAGTACTTC. Translating it yields CASSLKGAGAPISYEQYF.

This sequence joins TRBV19 and TRBJ2-6, with TRBD2 as a possible D gene (5 bases). V lost 1 base and J lost 0, with 7 bases in between. CDR3 length: 16 residues. Germline V gives CDR1 LNHDA, CDR2 SQIVND (reference sequence). CDR3 nucleotide sequence: TGTGCCAGTAGTATAGTTCGGGGCTCTGGGGCCAACGTCCTGACTTTC. The encoded protein is CASSIVRGSGANVLTF.

The rearrangement joins TRBV18 to TRBJ2-3; a possible D gene is TRBD1 (5 bases). V gave up 5 bases and J gave up 2 bases, with 11 bases separating them. The CDR3 totals 14 residues. Germline CDR1 KGHSH, CDR2 LQKENI. DNA of the CDR3: TGTGCCAGCTCAACAGGACACCCCACAGATACGCAGTATTTT. Encoded protein: CASSTGHPTDTQYF.

V and J are TRBV5-1 and TRBJ2-1; 14 positions match TRBD2. V trimming: 4 bases; J trimming: 9 bases; junction bases outside the gene matches: 6. Looked up from germline, CDR1 is SGHRS and CDR2 is YFSETQ. This CDR3 is 15 amino acids long. The CDR3 bases are TGCGCCAGCAGCAGACTAGCGGGGGGGCCAGGTGAGCAGTTCTTC. It yields the protein CASSRLAGGPGEQFF.

In this sample, this clone turned up a few times. The V gene is TRBV19, the J gene TRBJ1-1; D perhaps matches TRBD1 (5 bases). The CDR3 contains 12 residues. Germline CDR1 reads LNHDA; CDR2 reads SQIVND (reference sequence). V was cut by 5 bases and J by 3 bases, with 7 bases left in between. The DNA of the CDR3 is TGTGCCAGTAGTTCAGGGTACACTGAAGCTTTCTTT. It encodes CASSSGYTEAFF.

The genes are TRBV7-3 and TRBJ2-3; D is unresolved. Germline V CDR1 and CDR2: SGHTA, FQGTGA. Trimming pared 3 bases from V and 0 bases from J, leaving 10 bases between. The CDR3 contains 15 residues. CDR3 residues: CASSFRASSTDTQYF. CDR3 nucleotides: TGTGCCAGCAGCTTTAGGGCTTCTAGCACAGATACGCAGTATTTT.

This sequence joins TRBV19 and TRBJ1-5; perhaps TRBD1 as D (6 bases). The CDR3 contains 13 residues. V lost 3 bases and J lost 8, with 11 bases in between. CDR1 is LNHDA, CDR2 SQIVND, per germline (reference sequence). CDR3 DNA: TGTGCCAGTAGTATTCCAGGGGAGAAGCCCCAGCATTTT. This encodes CASSIPGEKPQHF.

The chain uses TRBV19 and TRBJ1-1; D possibly corresponds to TRBD1 (6 bases). The CDR3 has 13 residues. Germline CDR1 and CDR2: LNHDA and SQIVND (reference sequence). The V end lost 1 base, the J end lost 8 bases, and 11 bases lay between the germline ends. Here the CDR3 DNA reads TGTGCCAGTAGTATAGGGGGCAGGGGAGAAGCTTTCTTT. This codes for CASSIGGRGEAFF. Full variable domain (outside the CDR3, taken from reference TRBV19 and TRBJ1-1): DGGITQSPKYLFRKEGQNVTLSCEQNLNHDAMYWYRQDPGQGLRLIYYSQIVNDFQKGDIAEGYSVSREKKESFPLTVTSAQKNPTAFYLCASSIGGRGEAFFGQGTRLTVV.

The chain carries TRBV19 and TRBJ1-4; 8 bases match TRBD1. This CDR3 region has 15 residues. Germline V gene data show CDR1 as LNHDA and CDR2 as SQIVND (reference sequence). The V gene end was trimmed by 4 bases and the J gene end by 8 bases; junction bases not matched to a gene: 9. CDR3 sequence (DNA): TGTGCCAGTAGTAGATCGAGGACAGGGCTCGAAAAACTGTTTTTT. Amino acids: CASSRSRTGLEKLFF.

This clone showed up just once. V usage is TRBV9 and J usage is TRBJ1-1, with D tentatively TRBD1 (5 bases). V dropped 4 bases and J dropped 7 bases, with 20 bases sitting between them. The CDR3 length is 15 residues. The V gene's germline CDR1 is SGDLS and CDR2 YYNGEE. CDR3 nucleotide sequence: TGTGCCAGCAGCCCCCCCCCGGGGGGTGTTGATGAAGCTTTCTTT. It encodes CASSPPPGGVDEAFF.

The chain has TRBV5-1 and TRBJ1-1; a weak D match, TRBD1 (6 bases). Trimming shortened V by 2 bases and J by 1 base, and 9 bases separated the two germline ends. The germline CDR1 and CDR2 sequences are SGHRS and YFSETQ. CDR3 length: 14 amino acids. CDR3 in DNA: TGCGCCAGCAGCTTTCCAGGGGCGAACACTGAAGCTTTCTTT. It is translated as CASSFPGANTEAFF.

V is TRBV25-1 and J is TRBJ2-5, with a weak D call TRBD2 (7 bases). The J call is doubtful: the DNA matches TRBJ2-7 better. CDR3 size: 14 residues. Germline loops: CDR1 MGHDK, CDR2 SYGVNS. The CDR3 sequence: CASSGGGGRDEQYF. CDR3 coding DNA: TGTGCCAGCAGTGGTGGGGGGGGCCGGGACGAGCAGTACTTC.

The V and J genes are TRBV5-1 and TRBJ2-2, with D possibly being TRBD2 (7 bases). CDR3 size: 14 residues. V dropped 9 bases and J dropped 5 bases, with 17 bases sitting between them. In germline, CDR1 is SGHRS, CDR2 YFSETQ. CDR3 coding DNA: TGCGCCACCACCCCGGGGGGCCAAACCGGGGAGCTGTTTTTT. It encodes CATTPGGQTGELFF.

The rearrangement joins TRBV12-5 to TRBJ1-5; D remains unclear. The CDR3 totals 11 residues. CDR1 LGHNT and CDR2 FRNRAP come from the germline V gene. Between the trimmed V and J ends, which lost 5 bases and 8 bases, there was a span of 7 bases. CDR3 region: CASGEREPQHF. In DNA, the CDR3 is TGTGCTAGTGGTGAAAGAGAGCCCCAGCATTTT.

The chain has TRBV6-1 and TRBJ2-2, with D perhaps TRBD1 or TRBD2 (6 bases each). From germline, CDR1 is MNHNS and CDR2 SASEGT. V was pared by 2 bases and J by 6 bases, with 13 bases between. The CDR3 spans 15 residues. CDR3 loop: CASSEWGARSGELFF. CDR3 bases: TGTGCCAGCAGTGAATGGGGGGCGCGGTCCGGGGAGCTGTTTTTT.

This clone was observed a single time. J is TRBJ1-2 and V is TRBV6-1, with a tentative D call TRBD1 (6 bases). The CDR3 runs to 14 residues. Trimming took off 5 bases at V and 4 bases at J, with 14 bases between the two ends. Germline V gives CDR1 MNHNS, CDR2 SASEGT. In nucleotides, the CDR3 is TGTGCCAGCAGTATCCACAGGGAAGGCTATGGCTACACCTTC. Protein sequence: CASSIHREGYGYTF.

The gene calls are TRBV10-2 and TRBJ1-2; TRBD1 is a possible D gene (5 bases). Germline V CDR1 and CDR2: WSHSY, SAAADI. The ends were cut back, 7 bases at V and 0 bases at J, with 12 bases in the middle. CDR3 size: 14 residues. The CDR3 is CASTPGYSNYGYTF. In nucleotides, the CDR3 is TGCGCCAGCACCCCAGGGTATTCTAACTATGGCTACACCTTC.